Sequencing of this T cell receptor beta chain was carried out in a study of T-cell reconstitution after alpha-beta-depleted transplantation in children. This clonotype showed up just a few times. Its target is not known. Unique molecular identifiers were incorporated during preparation of the TCRbeta library. TCRdb fed the PCR reads into MiXCR, producing one record per CDR3 protein. Of around 580,000 distinct CDR3 sequences in the sample, around 27% were seen once. The germline V gene encodes CDR1 SGHRS and CDR2 YFSETQ. Between the trimmed V and J ends, which lost 6 bases and 7 bases, there was a span of 5 bases. This CDR3 contains 10 residues. Overall study findings and caveats: In patients about two months after transplant, alpha-beta T cells reportedly arose from several hundred expanded graft clones. TCRbeta diversity was high at day 60 in some patients (a result of surviving recipient T cells and thymic progenitors). T-cell counts and diversity at one year post-transplant came mainly from newly produced T cells.

This clonotype originated in a boy younger than two with Wiskott-Aldrich syndrome, due to receive a stem cell transplant. The source was PBMCs, collected before TCRalphabeta/CD19-depleted stem cell transplant. The chain uses TRBV5-1 and TRBJ2-1; D is unclear. CDR3 protein: CASNGNEQFF. The CDR3, as DNA: TGCGCCAGCAATGGGAATGAGCAGTTCTTC. Full variable domain (outside the CDR3, taken from reference TRBV5-1 and TRBJ2-1): KAGVTQTPRYLIKTRGQQVTLSCSPISGHRSVSWYQQTPGQGLQFLFEYFSETQRNKGNFPGRFSGRQFSNSRSEMNVSTLELGDSALYLCASNGNEQFFGPGTRLTVL.